This record looks at one TCR beta chain sequence and its context. Its antigen is currently unknown. Trimming stripped 7 bases from V and 5 bases from J, with 9 bases between. Germline loops: CDR1 MDHEN, CDR2 SYDVKM. The length of the CDR3 is 13 residues. The data originate from a study of OX40 agonist ivuxolimab in advanced cancers. Study-level findings and limits: Nonresponders included some who also had low normalized T-cell clonal expansion.

This table comes from immunoSEQ multiplex PCR, and its TCRdb copy is limited to in-frame clones, with some not included. The data contain around 95,000 clones, approximately 93% of them singletons. Material: CD4+ or CD8+ T cells sorted from blood, obtained in a trial of the OX40 agonist ivuxolimab. The rearrangement uses TRBV28 and TRBJ1-6, with D unresolved. This TCR was recovered from an adult with an advanced solid tumor such as melanoma, head and neck, liver or kidney cancer. The CDR3 loop reads CASTTENNSPLHF. In DNA, the CDR3 is TGTGCCAGCACAACAGAAAATAATTCACCCCTCCACTTT.